The 5 T cell receptor beta chains below were found in one sample sequenced in a study of blood T cells in healthy people across ages. A second PCR of 7 to 11 cycles used a sample-barcoded 5' primer and a J-beta primer mix. TCRdb recomputed calls from the 5' RACE reads with MiXCR, one row per CDR3 protein. Of about 680,000 distinct CDR3 sequences in the sample, roughly 50% are singletons; the top ten hold roughly 30%. The sequenced sample consisted of blood. These receptors originate from a woman aged 60-75 years in good health.

This clonotype was picked up a small number of times. The chain carries TRBV6-2 or TRBV6-3 and TRBJ2-6, with D uncertain. The CDR3 consists of 14 residues. V lost 7 bases to trimming and J lost 4 bases, with 11 bases between them. Germline CDR1 is MNHEY and CDR2 is SVGEGT. The CDR3 region has the DNA TGTGCCAGCACTCCCCCCTCCGGGGCCAACGTCCTGACTTTC. It is translated as CASTPPSGANVLTF.

The table lists this clonotype with a few counts. The chain's CDR3 is CATSREGTGANTEAFF. CDR3 nucleotide sequence: TGTGCCACCAGCAGAGAAGGAACAGGGGCAAACACTGAAGCTTTCTTT. The genes are TRBV15 and TRBJ1-1; TRBD1 matches 7 bases. Germline CDR1 LNHNV, CDR2 YYDKDF (reference sequence). Trimming cost V 0 bases and J 2 bases; bases outside gene matches: 6. There are 16 residues in the CDR3.

The chain is built from TRBV6-5 and TRBJ2-1; D is possibly TRBD2 (6 bases). The CDR3 length is 13 residues. The germline V and J ends were trimmed by 5 bases and 10 bases, with 15 bases remaining between them. Germline V gives CDR1 MNHEY, CDR2 SVGAGI. CDR3 sequence reads: CASSDGLAFEQFF. Written as DNA, the CDR3 is TGTGCCAGCAGTGACGGGCTAGCGTTCGAGCAGTTCTTC.

This clonotype was observed a few times. One end of the junction fails to match germline, which may point to a read error. This chain connects TRBV4-3 to TRBJ2-5, with TRBD1 identical over 7 bases. The DNA end is a closer match to TRBJ2-7, so the J assignment may be wrong. Germline CDR1 reads LGHNA; CDR2 reads YSLEER. This CDR3 has 17 amino acids. CDR3 in amino acids: CASSQDAFRDSAYEQYF. Written as DNA, the CDR3 is TGCGCCAGCAGTCAAGACGCCTTCCGGGACAGTGCCTACGAGCAGTACTTC.

This chain connects TRBV5-1 to TRBJ2-4, with D perhaps given as TRBD1 or TRBD2 (7 bases each). The CDR3 is 15 amino acids. Trimming took 2 bases from V and 6 from J, leaving 15 bases between them. Germline CDR1 and CDR2: SGHRS and YFSETQ. The DNA for the CDR3 is TGCGCCAGCAGCTTAGCAACAGGGGAGGGAAACATTCAGTACTTC. Amino acids: CASSLATGEGNIQYF.